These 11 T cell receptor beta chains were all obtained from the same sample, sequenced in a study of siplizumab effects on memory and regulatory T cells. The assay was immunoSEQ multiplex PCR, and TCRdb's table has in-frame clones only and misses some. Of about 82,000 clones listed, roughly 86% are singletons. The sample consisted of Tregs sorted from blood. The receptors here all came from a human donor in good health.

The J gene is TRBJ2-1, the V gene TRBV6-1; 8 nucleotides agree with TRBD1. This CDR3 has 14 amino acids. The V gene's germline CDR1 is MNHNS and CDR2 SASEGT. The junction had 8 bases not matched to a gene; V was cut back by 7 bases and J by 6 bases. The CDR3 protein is CASNRLDRVNEQFF. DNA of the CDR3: TGTGCCAGCAACCGCCTGGACAGGGTCAATGAGCAGTTCTTC.

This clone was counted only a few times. This chain's CDR3 is CASRSTSGVTGELFF. CDR3 nucleotides: TGTGCCAGCAGGTCGACTAGCGGGGTCACCGGGGAGCTGTTTTTT. This chain connects TRBV7-6 to TRBJ2-2, with 11 bases fitting TRBD2. The CDR3 extends over 15 amino acids. The germline V gene has CDR1 SGHVS and CDR2 FNYEAQ. V gave up 6 bases and J gave up 4 bases; unmatched junction bases: 4.

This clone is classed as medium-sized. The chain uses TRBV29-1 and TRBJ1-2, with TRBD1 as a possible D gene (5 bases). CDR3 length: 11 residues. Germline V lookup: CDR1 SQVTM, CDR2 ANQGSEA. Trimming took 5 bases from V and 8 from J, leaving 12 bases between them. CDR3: CSVLVGTGYTF. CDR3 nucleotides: TGCAGCGTTTTAGTGGGGACGGGCTACACCTTC.

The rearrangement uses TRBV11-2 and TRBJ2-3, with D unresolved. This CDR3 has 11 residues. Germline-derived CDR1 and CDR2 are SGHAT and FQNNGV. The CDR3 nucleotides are TGTGCAGGAGCGACCGCAGATACGCAGTATTTT. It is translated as CAGATADTQYF.

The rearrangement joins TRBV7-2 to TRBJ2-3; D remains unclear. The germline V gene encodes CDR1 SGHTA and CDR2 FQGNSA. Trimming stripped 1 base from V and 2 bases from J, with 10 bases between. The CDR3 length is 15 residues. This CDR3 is CASSLGVRVTDTQYF. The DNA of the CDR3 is TGTGCCAGCAGCTTAGGAGTGAGAGTCACAGATACGCAGTATTTT.

Here the CDR3 reads CASSLDPGLNEKLFF. Here the CDR3 DNA reads TGTGCCAGCAGCTTGGATCCGGGGTTAAATGAAAAACTGTTTTTT. This rearrangement joins TRBV5-6 to TRBJ1-4, with D hard to call. CDR1 and CDR2 from the germline V gene are SGHDT and YYEEEE. The CDR3 contains 15 residues. Trimming shortened V by 0 bases and J by 5 bases, and 11 bases separated the two germline ends.

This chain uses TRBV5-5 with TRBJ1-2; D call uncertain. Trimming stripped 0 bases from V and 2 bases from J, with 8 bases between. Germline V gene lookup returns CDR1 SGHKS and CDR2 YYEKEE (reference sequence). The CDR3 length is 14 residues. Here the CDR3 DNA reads TGTGCCAGCAGCTTGGCTGTAAAGAACTATGGCTACACCTTC. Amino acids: CASSLAVKNYGYTF.

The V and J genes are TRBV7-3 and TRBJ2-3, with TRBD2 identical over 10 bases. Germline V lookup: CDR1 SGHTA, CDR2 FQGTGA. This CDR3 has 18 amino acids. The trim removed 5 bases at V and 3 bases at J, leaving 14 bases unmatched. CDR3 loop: CASSPVGHLAGVTDTQYF. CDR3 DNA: TGTGCCAGCAGCCCTGTGGGACATCTAGCGGGGGTGACAGATACGCAGTATTTT.

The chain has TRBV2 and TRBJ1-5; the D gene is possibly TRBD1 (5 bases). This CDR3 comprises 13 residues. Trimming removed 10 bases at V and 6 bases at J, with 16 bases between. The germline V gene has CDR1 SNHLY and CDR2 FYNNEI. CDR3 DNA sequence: TGTGCCACCAAGGGGAGTATCGGTCAGCCCCAGCATTTT. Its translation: CATKGSIGQPQHF.

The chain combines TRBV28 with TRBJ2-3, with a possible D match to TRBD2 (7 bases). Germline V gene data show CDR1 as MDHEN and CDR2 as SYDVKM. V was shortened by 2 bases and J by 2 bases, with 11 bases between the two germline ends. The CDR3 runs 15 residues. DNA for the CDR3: TGTGCCAGCAGTTTAGCGGGGGCTCTCACAGATACGCAGTATTTT. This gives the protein CASSLAGALTDTQYF.

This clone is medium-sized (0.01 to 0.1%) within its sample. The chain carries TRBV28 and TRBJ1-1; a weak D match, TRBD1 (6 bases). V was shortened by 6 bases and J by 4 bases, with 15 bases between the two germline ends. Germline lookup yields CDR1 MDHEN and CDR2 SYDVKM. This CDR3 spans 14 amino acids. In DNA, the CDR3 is TGTGCCAGCAGGCAAGGGGGAATGGGCACTGAAGCTTTCTTT. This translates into CASRQGGMGTEAFF. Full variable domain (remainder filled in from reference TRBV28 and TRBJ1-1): DVKVTQSSRYLVKRTGEKVFLECVQDMDHENMFWYRQDPGLGLRLIYFSYDVKMKEKGDIPEGYSVSREKKERFSLILESASTNQTSMYLCASRQGGMGTEAFFGQGTRLTVV.